The 9 T cell receptor beta chains below were found in one sample sequenced in a study of blood T cell repertoires in COVID-19. Clones were sequenced by immunoSEQ multiplex PCR, and TCRdb holds only the in-frame ones, with some missing. The data contain 170,000 or so clones, approximately 80% of them seen just once; the ten biggest clones take up 2.9%. Sequencing used peripheral blood. These receptor sequences come from a woman between 55 and 75 years old with acute or convalescent COVID-19.

The chain carries TRBV10-1 and TRBJ2-2; possible D gene TRBD2, 5 bases. The CDR3 length is 15 residues. The germline V and J ends were trimmed by 8 bases and 0 bases, with 13 bases remaining between them. Germline lookup yields CDR1 WNHNN and CDR2 SYGVQD (reference sequence). The CDR3 coding sequence is TGCGCCAGCCCCGACGGGATCGCGAACACCGGGGAGCTGTTTTTT. This sequence encodes CASPDGIANTGELFF.

The chain joins TRBV10-1 to TRBJ1-2; possibly TRBD1 for D (5 bases). Trimming took 7 bases from V and 6 from J, leaving 15 bases between them. The CDR3 sequence is 13 residues long. Germline-derived CDR1 and CDR2 are WNHNN and SYGVQD (reference sequence). The CDR3 coding sequence is TGCGCCAGCATTATCGGGGGGAGGCATGGCTACACCTTC. This gives the protein CASIIGGRHGYTF.

The chain is built from TRBV2 and TRBJ2-1, with 13 bases identical to TRBD2. Germline assignment: CDR1 SNHLY and CDR2 FYNNEI. V gave up 7 bases and J gave up 10 bases; unmatched junction bases: 13. The CDR3 runs 16 residues. The CDR3 DNA sequence: TGTGCCAGCATCCCCCCCGGGACTAGCGGGGCCCTGGAGCAGTTCTTC. Translating it yields CASIPPGTSGALEQFF.

The rearrangement uses TRBV3-1 (or the pseudogene TRBV3-2) and TRBJ2-5; 14 nucleotides match TRBD2. The length of the CDR3 is 16 residues. The trim removed 3 bases at V and 2 bases at J, leaving 2 bases unmatched. CDR1 LGHDT and CDR2 YNNKEL come from the germline V gene (reference sequence). The CDR3 nucleotides are TGTGCCAGCAGCCATGGACTAGCGGGGGGACAAGAGACCCAGTACTTC. Translation: CASSHGLAGGQETQYF.

V and J are TRBV20-1 and TRBJ2-7; D is perhaps TRBD1 (6 bases). The germline V gene encodes CDR1 DFQATT and CDR2 SNEGSKA (reference sequence). This CDR3 spans 11 amino acids. This CDR3 is CRAGTPDEQYF. CDR3 DNA sequence: TGCAGGGCTGGGACACCGGACGAGCAGTACTTC.

The chain recombines TRBV2 with TRBJ2-3; the match to TRBD2 covers 9 bases. V lost 5 bases and J lost 4; bases outside the gene matches: 7. CDR1 is SNHLY, CDR2 FYNNEI, per germline. CDR3 size: 15 residues. The CDR3 region has the DNA TGTGCCAGCAGTTCGCGGGGGGGCCCCCCAGATACGCAGTATTTT. It specifies CASSSRGGPPDTQYF.

This CDR3 is CASSEGGVHLGSPLHF. The DNA of the CDR3 is TGTGCCAGCAGTGAAGGGGGGGTGCACTTAGGGTCACCCCTCCACTTT. V usage is TRBV2 and J usage is TRBJ1-6, with a possible D match to TRBD1 (5 bases). CDR3 size: 16 residues. V lost 1 base, J lost 10 bases, and 17 bases lay in between. Germline CDR1 is SNHLY and CDR2 is FYNNEI.

This clone has more than one count but fewer than ten. V and J are TRBV6-2 or TRBV6-3 and TRBJ1-1, with 8 bases identical to TRBD1. Germline trimming cut 2 bases from V and 3 bases from J; bases unmatched to any gene: 5. The germline CDR1 and CDR2 sequences are MNHEY and SVGEGT. This CDR3 region has 15 residues. The CDR3 region has the DNA TGTGCCAGCAGTTACCCAGGGGGCGGGTACACTGAAGCTTTCTTT. Translated, it gives CASSYPGGGYTEAFF.

The chain employs TRBV11-2 and TRBJ2-7; 7 bases align to TRBD1. CDR1 SGHAT and CDR2 FQNNGV come from the germline V gene. CDR3 length: 16 residues. Unmatched junction bases numbered 8, after V lost 1 base and J lost 2 bases. CDR3 DNA sequence: TGTGCCAGCAGCTTAGTGGGGACGACAGGGACCTACGAGCAGTACTTC. Translated, it gives CASSLVGTTGTYEQYF.